These T cell receptor beta chains were read from a single sample in a study of vaccination and CD4 T cells after COVID-19. Antigens of these TCRs are unknown. TCRdb redid the calling of the PCR reads with MiXCR, one entry per CDR3 protein. The sample consists of some 16,000 distinct CDR3 sequences, around 37% of them appearing once. The sample comprised cultured CD4+ T cells from blood. The receptors stem from a human donor with COVID-19. Both conserved end residues are part of each CDR3. The D gene is left open where the match is weak. Expanded clones get a size class; other rows say once, few or many, or leave the size out.

>TRBJ2-1|.|TRBV27|once
CASSPGLQYNEQFF
TGTGCCAGCAGCCCGGGACTCCAATACAATGAGCAGTTCTTC
>TRBJ1-1|.|TRBV5-1|few
CASSLTFPQTEAFF
TGCGCCAGCAGCTTGACCTTCCCCCAAACTGAAGCTTTCTTT
>TRBJ2-1|TRBD2|TRBV13|.
CASSPVAGSSYNEQFF
TGTGCCAGCAGCCCTGTAGCGGGGAGCTCCTACAATGAGCAGTTCTTC
>TRBJ2-1|.|TRBV20-1|.
CSANRAGAYSYNEQFF
TGCAGTGCTAATCGAGCGGGCGCCTACTCCTACAATGAGCAGTTCTTC
>TRBJ2-7|.|TRBV19|few
CASRLTGYEQYF
TGTGCCAGTAGGTTAACAGGTTACGAGCAGTACTTC
>TRBJ2-7|.|TRBV18|.
CASSANPGTGFYEQYF
TGTGCCAGCTCAGCAAACCCCGGGACTGGATTTTACGAGCAGTACTTC
>TRBJ2-3|TRBD2|TRBV19|medium-sized
CASTGTSGGFIDTQYF
TGTGCCAGTACGGGGACTAGCGGGGGGTTTATCGATACGCAGTATTTT
>TRBJ1-1|.|TRBV5-1|.
CASKREEGGNTEAFF
TGCGCCAGCAAGCGGGAGGAGGGAGGGAACACTGAAGCTTTCTTT
>TRBJ2-3|.|TRBV20-1|few
CSARDQPTDTQYF
TGCAGTGCTAGAGATCAGCCCACAGATACGCAGTATTTT
>TRBJ2-7|.|TRBV7-2|.
CASSLGLNEQYF
TGTGCCAGCAGCTTGGGACTGAACGAGCAGTACTTC
>TRBJ2-5|.|TRBV27|few
CASSTGSGKETQYF
TGTGCCAGCAGCACAGGGTCGGGGAAAGAGACCCAGTACTTC
>TRBJ2-5|TRBD1|TRBV9|few
CASSLGDRVRYGETQYF
TGTGCCAGCAGCCTCGGCGACAGGGTCAGGTATGGCGAGACCCAGTACTTC
>TRBJ1-5|.|TRBV12-3/TRBV12-4|.
CASSPTVPNQPQHF
TGTGCCAGCAGTCCGACAGTCCCCAATCAGCCCCAGCATTTT
>TRBJ1-2|.|TRBV5-1|.
CASRTEYGYTF
TGCGCCAGCAGAACGGAATATGGCTACACCTTC
>TRBJ2-3|TRBD2|TRBV20-1|.
CSASSRASGGGGTDTQYF
TGCAGTGCTAGCTCTAGGGCTAGCGGGGGAGGAGGCACAGATACGCAGTATTTT
>TRBJ1-6|.|TRBV7-9|.
CASSSGGTESPLHF
TGTGCCAGCAGCTCGGGGGGGACGGAGTCACCCCTCCACTTT
>TRBJ1-3|.|TRBV28|once
CASRDGGGYSGNTIYF
TGTGCCAGCCGTGATGGGGGGGGATACTCTGGAAACACCATATATTTT
>TRBJ2-2|.|TRBV11-2|.
CASSSAARVANTGELFF
TGTGCCAGCAGCTCCGCGGCCAGGGTCGCGAACACCGGGGAGCTGTTTTTT
>TRBJ1-6|TRBD1|TRBV4-2|.
CASSQGRNGGQGRGSPLHF
TGTGCCAGCAGCCAAGGCCGAAATGGGGGACAGGGGCGAGGATCACCCCTCCACTTT
>TRBJ1-1|.|TRBV20-1|few
CSAIRDAIEAFF
TGCAGTGCAATCCGGGACGCCATTGAAGCTTTCTTT
>TRBJ2-7|.|TRBV19|.
CASSFLGDEQYF
TGTGCCAGTAGTTTTCTGGGAGACGAGCAGTACTTC
>TRBJ1-4|.|TRBV18|.
CASSPRPLVNEKLFF
TGTGCCAGCTCACCGCGACCACTGGTAAATGAAAAACTGTTTTTT
>TRBJ2-7|TRBD1|TRBV10-2|.
CASSESAGGEQYF
TGCGCCAGCAGTGAGTCGGCAGGGGGAGAGCAGTACTTC
>TRBJ1-1|TRBD1|TRBV2|few
CASSARTGGPTEAFF
TGTGCCAGCAGTGCCAGGACAGGGGGCCCCACTGAAGCTTTCTTT
>TRBJ1-2|.|TRBV7-2|medium-sized
CASSLLGPNYGYTF
TGTGCCAGCAGCCTGCTGGGTCCTAACTATGGCTACACCTTC
>TRBJ1-5|.|TRBV6-5|few
CASSYSGAGPQHF
TGTGCCAGCAGTTACTCAGGCGCCGGGCCCCAGCATTTT
>TRBJ1-5|.|TRBV2|.
CASSEGGSGQPQHF
TGTGCCAGCAGTGAAGGGGGCAGTGGCCAGCCCCAGCATTTT
>TRBJ2-5|TRBD1|TRBV18|.
CASSPNQGAGETQYF
TGTGCCAGCTCACCAAATCAGGGGGCCGGGGAGACCCAGTACTTC
>TRBJ1-2|TRBD1|TRBV14|once
CASSQRTGGGYTF
TGTGCCAGCAGCCAGAGGACAGGGGGTGGCTACACCTTC
>TRBJ1-2|.|TRBV28|.
CASSGTGGYTF
TGTGCCAGCAGTGGAACGGGGGGCTACACCTTC
>TRBJ1-6|.|TRBV2|few
CASRVDVALHF
TGTGCCAGCAGGGTGGACGTGGCCCTCCACTTT
>TRBJ2-5|.|TRBV20-1|large
CSASRVGGFSGETQYF
TGCAGTGCCAGTCGTGTCGGGGGCTTTTCGGGAGAGACCCAGTACTTC
>TRBJ1-6|TRBD1|TRBV5-4|.
CASSDGQGGGSINSPLHF
TGTGCCAGCAGCGACGGACAGGGAGGGGGCTCTATAAATTCACCCCTCCACTTT
>TRBJ2-7|TRBD2|TRBV28|.
CASSAGLARYEQYF
TGTGCCAGCAGTGCAGGACTAGCGAGATACGAGCAGTACTTC
>TRBJ2-2|.|TRBV2|.
CASSANRITGELFF
TGTGCCAGCAGCGCCAACAGGATTACCGGGGAGCTGTTTTTT
>TRBJ1-2|.|TRBV1|.
CTSSQDSPGPCGYTF
TGCACCAGCAGCCAAGATTCCCCGGGACCCTGTGGCTACACCTTC
>TRBJ1-2|.|TRBV5-5|.
CASSLGTGTVRGYTF
TGTGCCAGCAGCTTGGGTACAGGGACGGTGAGGGGCTACACCTTC
>TRBJ2-2|TRBD1|TRBV2|.
CASIPGQDQGGELFF
TGTGCCAGCATTCCGGGACAGGACCAAGGCGGGGAGCTGTTTTTT
>TRBJ2-1|TRBD2|TRBV7-9|.
CASTTKAGGQNEQFF
TGTGCCAGCACCACCAAGGCGGGGGGGCAGAATGAGCAGTTCTTC
>TRBJ1-4|.|TRBV7-6|.
CASSSPGAVNEKLFF
TGTGCCAGCAGCTCCCCAGGGGCGGTGAATGAAAAACTGTTTTTT
>TRBJ2-7|TRBD1|TRBV6-1|.
CASRVRDRDYEQYF
TGTGCCAGCAGGGTTCGGGACAGAGATTACGAGCAGTACTTC
>TRBJ1-2|.|TRBV28|.
CASTHRDYGYTF
TGTGCCAGCACCCACAGGGACTATGGCTACACCTTC